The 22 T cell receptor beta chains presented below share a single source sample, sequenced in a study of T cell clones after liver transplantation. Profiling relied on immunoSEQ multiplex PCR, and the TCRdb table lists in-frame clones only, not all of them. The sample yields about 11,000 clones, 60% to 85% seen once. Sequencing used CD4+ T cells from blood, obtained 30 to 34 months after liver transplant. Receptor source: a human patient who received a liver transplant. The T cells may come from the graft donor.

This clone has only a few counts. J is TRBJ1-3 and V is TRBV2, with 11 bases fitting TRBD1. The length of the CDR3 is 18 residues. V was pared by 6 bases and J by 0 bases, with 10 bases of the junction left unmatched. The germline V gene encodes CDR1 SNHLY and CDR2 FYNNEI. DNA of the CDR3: TGTGCCAGCAGCGGGCTAGGACAGGGGGCGAGCTCTGGAAACACCATATATTTT. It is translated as CASSGLGQGASSGNTIYF.

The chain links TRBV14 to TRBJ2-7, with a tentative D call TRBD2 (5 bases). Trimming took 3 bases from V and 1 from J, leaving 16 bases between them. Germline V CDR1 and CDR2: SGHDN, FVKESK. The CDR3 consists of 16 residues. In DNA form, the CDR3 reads TGTGCCAGCAGCCATGATTACGGGATGGGTTCCTACGAGCAGTACGTC. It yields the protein CASSHDYGMGSYEQYV.

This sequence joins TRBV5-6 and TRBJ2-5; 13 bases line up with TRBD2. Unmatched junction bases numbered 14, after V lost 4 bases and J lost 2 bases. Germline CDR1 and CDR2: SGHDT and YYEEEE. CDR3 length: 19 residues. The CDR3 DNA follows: TGTGCCAGCAGCCCGGGACTAGCGGGGAGGGTACGTGGTCAAGAGACCCAGTACTTC. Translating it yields CASSPGLAGRVRGQETQYF.

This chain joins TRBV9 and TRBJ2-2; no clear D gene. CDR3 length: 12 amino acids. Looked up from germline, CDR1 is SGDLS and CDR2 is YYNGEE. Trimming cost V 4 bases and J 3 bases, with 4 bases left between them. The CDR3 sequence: CASSPYTGELFF. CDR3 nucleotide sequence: TGTGCCAGCAGCCCCTACACCGGGGAGCTGTTTTTT.

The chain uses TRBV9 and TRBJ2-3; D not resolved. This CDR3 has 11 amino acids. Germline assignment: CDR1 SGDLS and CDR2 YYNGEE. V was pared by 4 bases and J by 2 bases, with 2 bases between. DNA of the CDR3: TGTGCCAGCAGCAACACAGATACGCAGTATTTT. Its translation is CASSNTDTQYF.

CDR3 in DNA: TGCGCCAGCAGCTTGACCTCCTACGAGCAGTACTTC. Protein product: CASSLTSYEQYF. The V gene is TRBV5-1, the J gene TRBJ2-7; D not certain. Trimming took off 1 base at V and 0 bases at J, with 2 bases between the two ends. CDR1 SGHRS and CDR2 YFSETQ come from the germline V gene. CDR3 size: 12 residues.

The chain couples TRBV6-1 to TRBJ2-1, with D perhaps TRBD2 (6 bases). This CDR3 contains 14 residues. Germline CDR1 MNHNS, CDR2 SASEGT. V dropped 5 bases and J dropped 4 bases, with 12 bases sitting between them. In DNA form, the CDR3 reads TGTGCCAGCAGTTCCCGGGACTTTTACAATGAGCAGTTCTTC. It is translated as CASSSRDFYNEQFF.

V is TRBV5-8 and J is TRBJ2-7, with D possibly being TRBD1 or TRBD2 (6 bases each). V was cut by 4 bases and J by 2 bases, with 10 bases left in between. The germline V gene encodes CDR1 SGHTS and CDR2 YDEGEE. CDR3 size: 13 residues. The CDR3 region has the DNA TGTGCCAGCAGCCCACGGGGGCCCTACGAGCAGTACTTC. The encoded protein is CASSPRGPYEQYF.

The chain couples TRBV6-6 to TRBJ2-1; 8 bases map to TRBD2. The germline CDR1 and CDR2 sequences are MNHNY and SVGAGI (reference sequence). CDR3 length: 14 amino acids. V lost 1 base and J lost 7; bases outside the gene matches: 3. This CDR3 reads CASSYFLAGNEQFF. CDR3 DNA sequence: TGTGCCAGCAGTTACTTTCTAGCGGGTAATGAGCAGTTCTTC.

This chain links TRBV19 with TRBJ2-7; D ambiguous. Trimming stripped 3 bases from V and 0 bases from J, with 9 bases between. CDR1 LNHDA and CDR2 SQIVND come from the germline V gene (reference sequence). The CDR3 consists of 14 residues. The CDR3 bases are TGTGCCAGTAGTATTGTGGACCGCTCCTACGAGCAGTACGTC. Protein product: CASSIVDRSYEQYV.

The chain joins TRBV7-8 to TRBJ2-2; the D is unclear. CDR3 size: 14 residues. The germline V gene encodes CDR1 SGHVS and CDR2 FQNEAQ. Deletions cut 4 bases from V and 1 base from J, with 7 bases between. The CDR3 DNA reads TGTGCCAGCAGCTCAGTAGGGAACACCGGGGAGCTGTTTTTT. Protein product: CASSSVGNTGELFF.

The CDR3 sequence: CASREGQGFPGELFF. CDR3 bases: TGTGCCAGCAGGGAGGGACAGGGATTCCCCGGGGAGCTGTTTTTT. The chain has TRBV2 and TRBJ2-2; 9 nucleotides line up with TRBD1. In germline, CDR1 is SNHLY, CDR2 FYNNEI. With 6 bases clipped from V and 6 bases from J, the junction kept 8 bases outside the gene matches. The CDR3 spans 15 residues.

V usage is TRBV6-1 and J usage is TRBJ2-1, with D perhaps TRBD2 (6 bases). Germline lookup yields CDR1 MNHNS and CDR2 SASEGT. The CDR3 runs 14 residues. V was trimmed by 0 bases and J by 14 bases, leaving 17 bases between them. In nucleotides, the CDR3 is TGTGCCAGCAGTGAAGCGCTTCGGGCGGGGAATAAGTTCTTC. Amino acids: CASSEALRAGNKFF.

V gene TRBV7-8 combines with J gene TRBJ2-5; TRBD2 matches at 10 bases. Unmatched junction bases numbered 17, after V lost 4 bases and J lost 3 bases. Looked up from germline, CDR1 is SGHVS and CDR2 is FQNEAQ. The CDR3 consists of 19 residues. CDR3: CASSSAPFVLAGPKETQYF. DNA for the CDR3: TGTGCCAGCAGCTCCGCTCCCTTTGTACTAGCGGGACCCAAAGAGACCCAGTACTTC.

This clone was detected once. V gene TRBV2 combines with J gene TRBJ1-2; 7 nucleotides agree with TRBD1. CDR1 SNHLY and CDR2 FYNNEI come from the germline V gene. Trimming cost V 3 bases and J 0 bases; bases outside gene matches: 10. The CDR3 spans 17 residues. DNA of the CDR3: TGTGCCAGCAGTGATTCGTGGGACAGTACTACTAACTATGGCTACACCTTC. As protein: CASSDSWDSTTNYGYTF.

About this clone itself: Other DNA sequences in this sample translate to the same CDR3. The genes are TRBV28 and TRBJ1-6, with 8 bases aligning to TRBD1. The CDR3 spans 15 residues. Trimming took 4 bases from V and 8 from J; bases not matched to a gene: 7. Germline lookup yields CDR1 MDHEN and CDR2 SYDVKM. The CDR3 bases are TGTGCCAGCAGTTACCAGCTGACAGGGGATTCACCCCTCCACTTT. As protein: CASSYQLTGDSPLHF.

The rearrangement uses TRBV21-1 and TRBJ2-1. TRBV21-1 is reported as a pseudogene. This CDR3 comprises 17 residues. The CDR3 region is CASSKALGEGTYNEQFF. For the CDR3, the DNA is TGTGCCAGCAGCAAAGCGCTGGGCGAAGGGACCTACAATGAGCAGTTCTTC.

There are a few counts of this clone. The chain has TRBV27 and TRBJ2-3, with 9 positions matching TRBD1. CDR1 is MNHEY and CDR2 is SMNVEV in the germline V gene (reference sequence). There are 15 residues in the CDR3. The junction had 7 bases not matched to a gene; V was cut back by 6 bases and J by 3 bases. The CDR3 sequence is CASSPPGQGTDTQYF. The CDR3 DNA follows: TGTGCCAGCAGCCCGCCGGGACAGGGAACAGATACGCAGTATTTT.

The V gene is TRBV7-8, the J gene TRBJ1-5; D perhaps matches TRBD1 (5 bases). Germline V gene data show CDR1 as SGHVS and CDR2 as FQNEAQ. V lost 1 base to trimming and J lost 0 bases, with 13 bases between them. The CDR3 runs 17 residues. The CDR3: CASSLDRTTYSNQPQHF. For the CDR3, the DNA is TGTGCCAGCAGCTTAGATAGGACAACATATAGCAATCAGCCCCAGCATTTT.

For the CDR3, the DNA is TGTGCCAGCAGCTTCCGCAGGTACAATCAGCCCCAGCATTTT. The encoded protein is CASSFRRYNQPQHF. The V gene is TRBV11-1, the J gene TRBJ1-5, with D hard to call. Trimming took 3 bases from V and 3 from J, leaving 9 bases between them. Per the germline V gene, CDR1 is SGHAT and CDR2 is FQDESV (reference sequence). This CDR3 has 14 amino acids.

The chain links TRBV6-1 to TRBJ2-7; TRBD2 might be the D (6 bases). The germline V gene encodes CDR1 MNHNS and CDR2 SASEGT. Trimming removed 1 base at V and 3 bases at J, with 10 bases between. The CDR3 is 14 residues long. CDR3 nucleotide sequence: TGTGCCAGCAGTGAAGGACCGGGGGTCTACGAGCAGTACGTC. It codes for CASSEGPGVYEQYV.

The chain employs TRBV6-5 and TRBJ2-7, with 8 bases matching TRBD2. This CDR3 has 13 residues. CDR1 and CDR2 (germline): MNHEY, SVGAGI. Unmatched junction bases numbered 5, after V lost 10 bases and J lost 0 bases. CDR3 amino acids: CATQAGVSYEQYF. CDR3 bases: TGTGCCACCCAAGCGGGGGTCTCCTACGAGCAGTACTTC.